Following are 6 T cell receptor beta chains from one sample sequenced in a study of cytomegalovirus exposure and HLA in healthy donors. PCR used 60 Vbeta primers and 13 Jbeta primers. Assay used: immunoSEQ multiplex PCR; TCRdb lists only in-frame clones, some missing. The repertoire includes 100,000 to 150,000 clones, 75% to 85% of them detected once, and 1% to 1.5% sits in the top ten. Source material: PBMCs. These receptors came from a girl aged 2 to 9 in good health and CMV-seronegative.

The chain recombines TRBV18 with TRBJ2-6; perhaps TRBD1 as D (6 bases). The germline gives CDR1 KGHSH, CDR2 LQKENI. The CDR3 consists of 19 residues. V was clipped by 6 bases and J by 0 bases, with 21 bases between them. CDR3 sequence (DNA): TGTGCCAGCTCCCTCCAACCGGGACAAACACGCTCTGGGGCCAACGTCCTGACTTTC. It specifies CASSLQPGQTRSGANVLTF.

The rearrangement links TRBV30 to TRBJ2-1, with 10 bases fitting TRBD1. The CDR3 totals 13 residues. Germline V lookup: CDR1 GTSNPN, CDR2 SVGIG (reference sequence). The ends lost 7 bases at V and 5 bases at J; junction bases unmatched: 5. For the CDR3, the DNA is TGTGCCTACCCGGGACAGGGGAACAATGAGCAGTTCTTC. Its protein is CAYPGQGNNEQFF.

The genes are TRBV19 and TRBJ2-7; a weak D match, TRBD2 (6 bases). Trimming took off 3 bases at V and 8 bases at J, with 26 bases between the two ends. CDR1 and CDR2 (germline): LNHDA, SQIVND (reference sequence). The length of the CDR3 is 17 residues. CDR3 nucleotides: TGTGCCAGTAGTATTCCGGCCTCACCCTCCGCGGGAAAAAAGCAGTACTTC. Translating gives CASSIPASPSAGKKQYF.

The chain uses TRBV29-1 and TRBJ1-1, with 7 positions matching TRBD1. The germline CDR1 and CDR2 sequences are SQVTM and ANQGSEA. Germline trimming cut 7 bases from V and 4 bases from J; bases unmatched to any gene: 9. This CDR3 spans 13 amino acids. CDR3 nucleotide sequence: TGCAGCGGAAACAGGGGCGAGGGCACTGAAGCTTTCTTT. Its protein is CSGNRGEGTEAFF. The variable domain in full, with the rest retrieved from reference TRBV29-1 and TRBJ1-1, is SAVISQKPSRDICQRGTSLTIQCQVDSQVTMMFWYRQQPGQSLTLIATANQGSEATYESGFVIDKFPISRPNLTFSTLTVSNMSPEDSSIYLCSGNRGEGTEAFFGQGTRLTVV.

The rearrangement uses TRBV29-1 and TRBJ1-2; no definite D call. The CDR3 consists of 13 residues. The V end lost 2 bases, the J end lost 7 bases, and 14 bases lay between the germline ends. Germline assignment: CDR1 SQVTM and CDR2 ANQGSEA. The CDR3 spells CSVEFLTEGGYTF. The CDR3 coding sequence is TGCAGCGTTGAATTCCTAACGGAGGGTGGCTACACCTTC.

This sequence joins TRBV7-2 and TRBJ1-1; D gene unclear. Germline V lookup: CDR1 SGHTA, CDR2 FQGNSA. V was clipped by 5 bases and J by 4 bases, with 11 bases between them. The CDR3 is 13 amino acids. The CDR3 here is CASSVYRGTEAFF. CDR3 DNA sequence: TGTGCCAGCAGCGTATACCGGGGCACTGAAGCTTTCTTT.